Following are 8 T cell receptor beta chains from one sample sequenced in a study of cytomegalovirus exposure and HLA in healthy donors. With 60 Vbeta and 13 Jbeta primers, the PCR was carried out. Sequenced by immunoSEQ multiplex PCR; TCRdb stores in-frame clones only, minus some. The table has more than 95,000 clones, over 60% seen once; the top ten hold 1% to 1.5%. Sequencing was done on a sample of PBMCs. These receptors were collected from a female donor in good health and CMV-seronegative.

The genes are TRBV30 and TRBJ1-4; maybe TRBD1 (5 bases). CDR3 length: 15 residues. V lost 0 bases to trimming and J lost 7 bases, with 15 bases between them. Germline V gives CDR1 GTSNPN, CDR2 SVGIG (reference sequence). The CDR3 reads CAWSVRRGGGEKLFF. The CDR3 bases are TGTGCCTGGAGTGTACGTCGGGGGGGAGGTGAAAAACTGTTTTTT.

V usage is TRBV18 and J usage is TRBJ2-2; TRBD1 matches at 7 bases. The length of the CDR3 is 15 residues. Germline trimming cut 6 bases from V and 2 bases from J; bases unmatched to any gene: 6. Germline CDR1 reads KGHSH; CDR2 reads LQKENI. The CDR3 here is CASSRRTGNTGELFF. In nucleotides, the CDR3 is TGTGCCAGCTCGCGCAGGACAGGAAACACCGGGGAGCTGTTTTTT.

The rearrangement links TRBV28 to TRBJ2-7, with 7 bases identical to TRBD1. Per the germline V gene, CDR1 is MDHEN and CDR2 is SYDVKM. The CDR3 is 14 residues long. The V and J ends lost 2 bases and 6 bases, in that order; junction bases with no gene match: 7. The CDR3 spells CASSLVGTAREQYF. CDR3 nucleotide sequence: TGTGCCAGCAGTTTAGTGGGGACAGCTCGCGAGCAGTACTTC.

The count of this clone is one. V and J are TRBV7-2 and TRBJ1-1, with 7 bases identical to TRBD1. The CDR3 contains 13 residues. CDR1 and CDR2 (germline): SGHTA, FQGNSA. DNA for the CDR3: TGTGCGGACAGGCCTACCATGAACACTGAAGCTTTCTTT. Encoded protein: CADRPTMNTEAFF.

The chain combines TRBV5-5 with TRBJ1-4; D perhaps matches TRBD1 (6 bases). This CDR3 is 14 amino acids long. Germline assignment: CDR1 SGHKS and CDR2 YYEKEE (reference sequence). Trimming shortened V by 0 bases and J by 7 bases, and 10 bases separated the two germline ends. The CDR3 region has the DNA TGTGCCAGCAGCTTGGATAGGGGGGGTGAAAAACTGTTTTTT. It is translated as CASSLDRGGEKLFF.

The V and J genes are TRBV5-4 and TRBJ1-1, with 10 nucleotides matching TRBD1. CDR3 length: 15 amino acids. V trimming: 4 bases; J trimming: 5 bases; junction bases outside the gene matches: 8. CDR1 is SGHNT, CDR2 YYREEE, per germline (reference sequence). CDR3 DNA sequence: TGTGCCAGCAGCCCTCCCGGGACAGGGGTGACTGAAGCTTTCTTT. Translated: CASSPPGTGVTEAFF.

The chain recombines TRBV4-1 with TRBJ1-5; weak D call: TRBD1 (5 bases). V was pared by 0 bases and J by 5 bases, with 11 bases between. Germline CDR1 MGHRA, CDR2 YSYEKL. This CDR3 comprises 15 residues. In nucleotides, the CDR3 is TGCGCCAGCAGCCAAGAAGGGACTTTGGATCAGCCCCAGCATTTT. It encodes CASSQEGTLDQPQHF.

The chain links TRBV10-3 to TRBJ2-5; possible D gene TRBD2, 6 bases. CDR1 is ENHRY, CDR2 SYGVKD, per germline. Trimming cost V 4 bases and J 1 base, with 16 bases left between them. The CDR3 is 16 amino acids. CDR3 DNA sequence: TGTGCCATCAGTGCCCTGAAGAGCGGGTTCCAAGAGACCCAGTACTTC. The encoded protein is CAISALKSGFQETQYF.